Sequencing of this T cell receptor (beta chain) was carried out in a study of cytomegalovirus exposure and HLA in healthy donors. Whole-study results and caveats: Confirmation in vitro established that three CMV-associated chains were specific for CMV antigens. The productive fraction for most TCR beta V segments was about 90% or about 30% in an earlier analysis.

This CDR3 comprises 16 residues. V lost 3 bases and J lost 7; bases outside the gene matches: 11. Comments on this clone: No antigen is known for it.

Donors consisted of healthy bone marrow donors. Amplification used 60 Vbeta primers and 13 Jbeta primers. Profiled with immunoSEQ multiplex PCR; TCRdb holds only in-frame clones, not every one. This sample has about 200,000 clones, with approximately 80% found just once. The origin of this receptor is a boy younger than 10 in good health and CMV-seronegative. Input material: PBMCs. The chain uses TRBV23-1 and TRBJ1-5; 8 nucleotides match TRBD1. TRBV23-1 is noted as an ORF with a role that remains uncertain. The CDR3: CASSHKGQGLDQPQHF. The CDR3 DNA reads as TGCGCCAGCAGTCATAAAGGACAGGGCCTCGACCAGCCCCAGCATTTT.